This TCR beta chain comes out of a study of regulatory T cells in long-lasting Graves disease. Germline V lookup: CDR1 MNHEY, CDR2 SVGAGI. V lost 4 bases, J lost 0 bases, and 3 bases stayed unmatched. The length of the CDR3 is 16 residues. Details on this clonotype: Its antigen is undetermined.

Time point here: persistent/refractory GD, antithyroid drugs over 5 years with positive TRAb. TCR sequences were obtained from RNA taken from PBMCs. Libraries of TCR beta came from iRepertoire HTBI primers plus Arm-PCR of CDR3 regions. TCRdb re-derived calls from the multiplex PCR reads in MiXCR, one entry per CDR3 protein. The table shows nearly 350,000 distinct CDR3 sequences, with around a fifth occurring only once. Notes on the study in general: Persistent disease preferred TRBV28, TRBJ1-2 and TRBJ2-5. Clonotypes that were public and shared totalled 2,500 to 3,000 in persistent patients versus 966 in new patients.

Sequences were derived from peripheral blood mononuclear cells (PBMCs), sampled when the disease was refractory, from a patient treated with antithyroid drugs. The chain is built from TRBV6-5 and TRBJ2-3; TRBD2 matches at 11 bases. The receptor was isolated from a female donor with Graves disease. The CDR3 spells CASSFTSGSSTDTQYF. CDR3 DNA sequence: TGTGCCAGCAGTTTCACTAGCGGGAGTAGCACAGATACGCAGTATTTT.